The present TCR beta chain was sequenced within a study of T cell changes during pregnancy in multiple sclerosis. Germline V gene data show CDR1 as SGHRS and CDR2 as YFSETQ. The CDR3 has 14 residues. V trimming: 4 bases; J trimming: 8 bases; junction bases outside the gene matches: 10. Assay used: immunoSEQ multiplex PCR; TCRdb lists only in-frame clones, some missing. The data contain tens of thousands of clones, approximately 92% of them singletons. This clone was recorded only once. The material was CD4+ T cells from peripheral blood mononuclear cells, obtained after pregnancy. The chain recombines TRBV5-1 with TRBJ1-2, with 8 positions matching TRBD1. The origin of this receptor is a female donor in good health, enrolled as a control in a pregnancy study. CDR3 in amino acids: CASSPDRAARGYTF. CDR3 coding DNA: TGCGCCAGCAGCCCGGACAGGGCCGCTCGCGGCTACACCTTC. Combining the CDR3 with reference TRBV5-1 and TRBJ1-2 gives the whole variable domain KAGVTQTPRYLIKTRGQQVTLSCSPISGHRSVSWYQQTPGQGLQFLFEYFSETQRNKGNFPGRFSGRQFSNSRSEMNVSTLELGDSALYLCASSPDRAARGYTFGSGTRLTVV.